The subject of this entry is one T cell receptor (beta chain). The data originate from a study of blood T cell repertoires in COVID-19. At the level of the study: In each case, the material was cDNA or gDNA derived from T cells, B-cell-depleted T cells, or PBMCs.

The authors' processing: Amplified reference gene primers provided the basis for estimating nucleated cell counts. Sequenced by immunoSEQ multiplex PCR; TCRdb stores in-frame clones only, minus some. D and trimming were read from the DNA, whereas the V and J calls and clone size are those reported in that table. The data contain about 140,000 clones, around 84% of them singletons. Germline CDR1 is LGHNT and CDR2 is FRNRAP. The CDR3 spans 15 residues. V was pared by 3 bases and J by 1 base, with 1 base of the junction left unmatched. The sample consisted of peripheral blood. This chain joins TRBV12-5 and TRBJ2-1; TRBD2 matches 9 bases. The origin of this receptor is a woman aged 60-70 years with acute or convalescent COVID-19. For the CDR3, the DNA is TGTGCTAGTGGTTTTAGCGGGGGTTCCTACAATGAGCAGTTCTTC. It specifies CASGFSGGSYNEQFF.